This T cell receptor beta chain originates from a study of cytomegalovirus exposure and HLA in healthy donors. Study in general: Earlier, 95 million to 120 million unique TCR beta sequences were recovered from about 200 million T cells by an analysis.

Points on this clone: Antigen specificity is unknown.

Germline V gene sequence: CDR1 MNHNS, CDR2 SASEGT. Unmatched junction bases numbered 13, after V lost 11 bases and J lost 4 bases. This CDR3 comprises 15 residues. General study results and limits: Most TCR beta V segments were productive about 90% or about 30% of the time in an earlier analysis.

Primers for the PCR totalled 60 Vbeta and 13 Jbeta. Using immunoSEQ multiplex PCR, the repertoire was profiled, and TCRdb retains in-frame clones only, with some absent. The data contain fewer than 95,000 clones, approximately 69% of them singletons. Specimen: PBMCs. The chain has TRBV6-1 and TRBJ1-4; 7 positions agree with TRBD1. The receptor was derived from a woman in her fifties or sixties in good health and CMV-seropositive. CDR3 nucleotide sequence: TGTGCCGGAGGGGGGTCAGGGACAGTTAATGAAAAACTGTTTTTT. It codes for CAGGGSGTVNEKLFF.